This record covers a single T cell receptor beta chain. Antigen specificity is unknown. The donors were part of the validation cohort of 100 to 150 subjects. That cohort was separate from the first cohort, which comprised under 750 subjects. TCRdb's copy holds only in-frame clones and misses some; the assay was immunoSEQ multiplex PCR. The sample lists 330,000 or so clones; approximately 90% were seen once. Germline-derived CDR1 and CDR2 are GTSNPN and SVGIG (reference sequence). The CDR3 loop spans 12 amino acids. V shed 2 bases and J 6 bases; nucleotides not matched to a gene: 1. This entry is derived from a study of cytomegalovirus exposure and HLA in healthy donors. As for the study in general: It was reported in a later analysis that the same platform had been used for the 120 or so validation repertoires as for the roughly 670 first-cohort repertoires.

Broader study findings: The study flagged 150 to 200 TCR beta chains as cytomegalovirus-associated. The authors confirmed in vitro that a few CMV-associated chains were specific for CMV antigens.

The chain carries TRBV30 and TRBJ2-1, with 7 bases identical to TRBD2. This clonotype was obtained from a woman under 30 in good health and CMV-seronegative. The material sequenced was PBMCs. Written as DNA, the CDR3 is TGTGCCTGGAGTCGCGGGAGCAATGAGCAGTTCTTC. Encoded protein: CAWSRGSNEQFF.